These 11 T cell receptor beta chains were sequenced from one sample in a study of T-cell reconstitution after alpha-beta-depleted transplantation in children. TCRbeta library preparation incorporated unique molecular identifiers. TCRdb analysed the PCR reads with MiXCR anew, one entry per CDR3 protein. Here the sample spans 140,000 to 150,000 distinct CDR3 sequences, about 9% being singletons. The material sequenced was PBMCs, mostly from graft donor cells, taken 180 days after TCRalphabeta/CD19-depleted stem cell transplant. These receptors were taken from a female patient aged 2-9 years who had a stem cell transplant for congenital amegakaryocytic thrombocytopenia, so the T cells may come from the graft donor.

This clonotype was detected many times. V gene TRBV12-3 or TRBV12-4 combines with J gene TRBJ1-2; possibly TRBD1 for D (5 bases). The CDR3 length is 17 residues. V lost 4 bases to trimming and J lost 6 bases, with 24 bases between them. The CDR3 loop is CASSSYGARVRSDGYTF. As DNA, the CDR3 is TGTGCCAGCAGTTCATACGGGGCGAGGGTACGGTCCGATGGCTACACCTTC.

The sample holds a few counts of this clonotype. This may arise from a read error, as a much more abundant clone is one base away. The V gene is TRBV7-2, the J gene TRBJ2-3; D is uncertain. The germline CDR1 and CDR2 sequences are SGHTA and FQGNSA. Trimming removed 4 bases at V and 6 bases at J, with 5 bases between. This CDR3 has 11 amino acids. CDR3 in DNA: TGTGCCAGCAGCTCCCCGGATACGCAGTATTTT. As protein: CASSSPDTQYF.

Comment on this clonotype: A much larger clone sits a single nucleotide away, making a read error possible. The chain joins TRBV12-3 or TRBV12-4 to TRBJ2-3; no definite D call. This CDR3 comprises 16 residues. V lost 5 bases and J 3 bases, leaving 18 bases between the germline ends. CDR3 region: CASSIDTGWVTDTQYF. The DNA of the CDR3 is TGTGCCAGCAGTATCGATACTGGCTGGGTAACAGATACGCAGTATTTT.

This clonotype was seen a few times. V and J are TRBV2 and TRBJ2-5; 12 positions agree with TRBD2. V was clipped by 6 bases and J by 4 bases; unmatched bases: 9. This CDR3 contains 16 residues. CDR1 is SNHLY, CDR2 FYNNEI, per germline. The CDR3 DNA reads TGTGCCAGCAGCGTAGGACTAGCGGGATCGGGAGAGACCCAGTACTTC. Translated, it gives CASSVGLAGSGETQYF. Using reference TRBV2 and TRBJ2-5 for the parts outside the CDR3, the full variable domain is EPEVTQTPSHQVTQMGQEVILRCVPISNHLYFYWYRQILGQKVEFLVSFYNNEISEKSEIFDDQFSVERPDGSNFTLKIRSTKLEDSAMYFCASSVGLAGSGETQYFGPGTRLLVL.

The chain joins TRBV29-1 to TRBJ1-1; the D is unclear. Germline V gives CDR1 SQVTM, CDR2 ANQGSEA. V shed 3 bases and J shed 1 base, with 9 bases lying between them. The CDR3 sequence is 13 residues long. The CDR3 protein is CSVDAQWNTEAFF. The CDR3, as DNA: TGCAGCGTTGACGCGCAATGGAACACTGAAGCTTTCTTT.

This clonotype was observed a few times. This chain joins TRBV7-2 and TRBJ2-7; the D gene is possibly TRBD2 (5 bases). This CDR3 contains 14 residues. Germline lookup yields CDR1 SGHTA and CDR2 FQGNSA. Trimming took off 4 bases at V and 4 bases at J, with 14 bases between the two ends. Here the CDR3 reads CASSSARVRYEQYF. Written as DNA, the CDR3 is TGTGCCAGCAGCTCCGCGAGGGTACGGTACGAGCAGTACTTC.

This clonotype was seen many times. The chain carries TRBV20-1 and TRBJ2-3; 8 positions agree with TRBD2. Trimming cost V 6 bases and J 3 bases; bases outside gene matches: 11. The CDR3 is 15 amino acids. Per the germline V gene, CDR1 is DFQATT and CDR2 is SNEGSKA (reference sequence). The CDR3 DNA reads TGCAGTGCCCTGGCATCCGGGAGGGTGACAGATACGCAGTATTTT. Translating gives CSALASGRVTDTQYF.

J is TRBJ2-3 and V is TRBV20-1; 9 positions match TRBD1. The V segment lost 3 bases and the J segment 2 bases; nucleotides outside the gene matches: 6. The CDR3 runs to 15 residues. Looked up from germline, CDR1 is DFQATT and CDR2 is SNEGSKA (reference sequence). The chain's CDR3 is CSASDRDRVTDTQYF. Here the CDR3 DNA reads TGCAGTGCTAGTGACCGGGACAGGGTCACAGATACGCAGTATTTT.

This chain connects TRBV7-9 to TRBJ2-6; no clear D. Trimming removed 3 bases from V and 4 bases from J, with 13 bases in between. CDR1 and CDR2 (germline): SEHNR, FQNEAQ (reference sequence). The CDR3 covers 16 residues. The CDR3 spells CASSFSWGSGANVLTF. In DNA form, the CDR3 reads TGTGCCAGCAGCTTCTCCTGGGGATCCGGGGCCAACGTCCTGACTTTC.

This clonotype has at least ten counts. This chain connects TRBV5-1 to TRBJ2-5; TRBD1 aligns across 7 bases. The CDR3 extends over 15 amino acids. The ends lost 4 bases at V and 1 base at J; junction bases unmatched: 7. Germline values: CDR1 SGHRS, CDR2 YFSETQ. The CDR3 DNA is TGCGCCAGCAGCGTAGGGACAGCACTCCAAGAGACCCAGTACTTC. Amino acids: CASSVGTALQETQYF.

There are many counts of this clonotype. The rearrangement links TRBV21-1 to TRBJ2-3; the DNA was not compared with TRBD2, the D call given in the table. TRBV21-1 corresponds to a pseudogene. The CDR3 sequence is 16 residues long. The CDR3 coding sequence is TGTGCCAGCTGCCTTACCCACGCCTCCACCGCAGATACGCAGTATTTT. Its translation: CASCLTHASTADTQYF.